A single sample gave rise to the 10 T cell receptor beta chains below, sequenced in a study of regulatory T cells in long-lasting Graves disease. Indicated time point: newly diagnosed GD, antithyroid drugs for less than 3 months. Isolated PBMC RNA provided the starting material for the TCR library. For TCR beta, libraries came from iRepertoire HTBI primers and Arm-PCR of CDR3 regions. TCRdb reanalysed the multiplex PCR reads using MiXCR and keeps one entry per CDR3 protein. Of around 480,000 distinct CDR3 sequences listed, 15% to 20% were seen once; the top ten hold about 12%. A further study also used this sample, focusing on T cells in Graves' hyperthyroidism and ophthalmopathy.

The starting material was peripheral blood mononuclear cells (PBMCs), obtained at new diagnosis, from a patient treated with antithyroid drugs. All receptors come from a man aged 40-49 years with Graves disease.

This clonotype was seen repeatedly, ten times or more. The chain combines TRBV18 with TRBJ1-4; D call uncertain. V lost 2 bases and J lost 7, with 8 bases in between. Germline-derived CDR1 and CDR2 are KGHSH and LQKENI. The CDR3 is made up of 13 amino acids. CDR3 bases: TGTGCCAGCTCACCAACGGGGTTTGAAAAACTGTTTTTT. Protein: CASSPTGFEKLFF.

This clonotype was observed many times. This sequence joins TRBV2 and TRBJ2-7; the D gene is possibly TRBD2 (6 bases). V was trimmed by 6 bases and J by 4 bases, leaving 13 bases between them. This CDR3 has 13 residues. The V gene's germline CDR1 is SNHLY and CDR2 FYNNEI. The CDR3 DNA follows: TGTGCCAGCAGAACCGGGAGAGCATACGAGCAGTACTTC. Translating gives CASRTGRAYEQYF.

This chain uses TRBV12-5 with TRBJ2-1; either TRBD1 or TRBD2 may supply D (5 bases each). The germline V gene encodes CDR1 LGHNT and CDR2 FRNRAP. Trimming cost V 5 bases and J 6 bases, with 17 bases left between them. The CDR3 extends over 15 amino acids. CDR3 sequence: CASGPGPQTSNEQFF. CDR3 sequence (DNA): TGTGCTAGTGGTCCGGGACCCCAGACATCCAATGAGCAGTTCTTC.

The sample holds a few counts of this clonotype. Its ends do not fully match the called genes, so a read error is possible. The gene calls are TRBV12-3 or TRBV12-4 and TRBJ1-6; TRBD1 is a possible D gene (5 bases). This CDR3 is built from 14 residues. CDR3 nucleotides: TGTGCCAGCAGCCAGGGAAGACTAAATTCACCCCTCCGCTTT. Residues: CASSQGRLNSPLRF.

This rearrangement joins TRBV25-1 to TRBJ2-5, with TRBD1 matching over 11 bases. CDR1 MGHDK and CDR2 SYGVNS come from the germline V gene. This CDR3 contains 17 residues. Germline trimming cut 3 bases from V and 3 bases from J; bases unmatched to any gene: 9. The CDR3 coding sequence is TGTGCCAGCAGTGAGGGGACAGGGGGATGGGTTGAAGAGACCCAGTACTTC. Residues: CASSEGTGGWVEETQYF. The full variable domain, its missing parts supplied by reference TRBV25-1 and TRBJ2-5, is EADIYQTPRYLVIGTGKKITLECSQTMGHDKMYWYQQDPGMELHLIHYSYGVNSTEKGDLSSESTVSRIRTEHFPLTLESARPSHTSQYLCASSEGTGGWVEETQYFGPGTRLLVL.

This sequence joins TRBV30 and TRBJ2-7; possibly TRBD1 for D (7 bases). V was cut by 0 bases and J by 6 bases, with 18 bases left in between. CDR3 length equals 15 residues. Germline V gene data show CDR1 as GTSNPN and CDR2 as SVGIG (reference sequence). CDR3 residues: CAWSVLAGGNGEQYF. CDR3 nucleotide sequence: TGTGCCTGGAGTGTACTTGCAGGGGGGAACGGCGAGCAGTACTTC.

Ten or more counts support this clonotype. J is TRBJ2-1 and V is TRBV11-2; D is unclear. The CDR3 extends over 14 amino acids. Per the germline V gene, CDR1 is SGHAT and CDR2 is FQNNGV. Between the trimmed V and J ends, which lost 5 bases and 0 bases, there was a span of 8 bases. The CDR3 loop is CASSILSSYNEQFF. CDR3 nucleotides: TGTGCCAGCAGCATTTTGAGCTCCTACAATGAGCAGTTCTTC.

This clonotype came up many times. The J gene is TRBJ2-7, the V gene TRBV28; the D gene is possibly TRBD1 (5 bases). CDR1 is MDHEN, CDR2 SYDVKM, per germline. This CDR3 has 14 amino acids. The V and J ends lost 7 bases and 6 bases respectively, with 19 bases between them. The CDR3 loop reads CASTITGHQSEQYF. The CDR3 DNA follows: TGTGCCAGCACTATAACTGGACACCAGTCCGAGCAGTACTTC. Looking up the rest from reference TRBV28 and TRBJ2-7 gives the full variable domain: DVKVTQSSRYLVKRTGEKVFLECVQDMDHENMFWYRQDPGLGLRLIYFSYDVKMKEKGDIPEGYSVSREKKERFSLILESASTNQTSMYLCASTITGHQSEQYFGPGTRLTVT.

CDR3 nucleotides: TGCAGCGTTTCTTGGGGCAGGGCAGGGGTCCGGCCCTACGAGCAGTACTTC. Translating it yields CSVSWGRAGVRPYEQYF. This sequence joins TRBV29-1 and TRBJ2-7; D might be TRBD1 (6 bases). Trimming stripped 5 bases from V and 2 bases from J, with 25 bases between. Germline assignment: CDR1 SQVTM and CDR2 ANQGSEA. This CDR3 comprises 17 residues.

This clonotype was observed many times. CDR3 in DNA: TGTGCTGGGGGTTCATGGACTGAAGCTTTCTTT. Its translation: CAGGSWTEAFF. The V call is TRBV30, the J call TRBJ1-1, with D possibly being TRBD1 (5 bases). The germline CDR1 and CDR2 sequences are GTSNPN and SVGIG (reference sequence). CDR3 length: 11 amino acids.